One and the same sample provided the 28 T cell receptor beta chains below, sequenced in a study of OX40 agonist ivuxolimab in advanced cancers. Some clones are missing from TCRdb's copy, which holds only in-frame ones; the method was immunoSEQ multiplex PCR. The sample carries 85,000 to 100,000 clones, 75% to 90% recorded once. The sample was CD4+ or CD8+ T cells sorted from blood, taken in a trial of the OX40 agonist ivuxolimab. These receptors were taken from an adult with an advanced solid tumor such as melanoma, head and neck, liver or kidney cancer.

V is TRBV9 and J is TRBJ1-5, with D possibly TRBD1 on 5 matching bases. Germline CDR1 reads SGDLS; CDR2 reads YYNGEE. With 0 bases removed from V and 8 bases from J, the gap between germline ends came to 12 bases. This CDR3 comprises 14 residues. CDR3 DNA: TGTGCCAGCAGCGTAGCCCCGGGGGTGGAGCCCCAGCATTTT. Its translation is CASSVAPGVEPQHF.

The chain employs TRBV10-3 and TRBJ1-1; no clear D. Trimming cost V 3 bases and J 1 base, with 6 bases left between them. The CDR3 covers 13 residues. The germline gives CDR1 ENHRY, CDR2 SYGVKD. The CDR3 loop reads CAISDPENTEAFF. DNA of the CDR3: TGTGCCATCAGTGATCCAGAGAACACTGAAGCTTTCTTT.

The chain carries TRBV28 and TRBJ1-5, with 7 bases matching TRBD1. The germline gives CDR1 MDHEN, CDR2 SYDVKM. The CDR3 has 16 residues. V lost 11 bases and J lost 0; bases outside the gene matches: 13. CDR3 in amino acids: CAAGTAATYSNQPQHF. The CDR3 DNA sequence: TGTGCCGCCGGGACAGCAGCAACTTATAGCAATCAGCCCCAGCATTTT. Supplemented by reference TRBV28 and TRBJ1-5, the full variable domain reads DVKVTQSSRYLVKRTGEKVFLECVQDMDHENMFWYRQDPGLGLRLIYFSYDVKMKEKGDIPEGYSVSREKKERFSLILESASTNQTSMYLCAAGTAATYSNQPQHFGDGTRLSIL.

The genes are TRBV7-2 and TRBJ2-7; D perhaps matches TRBD2 (7 bases). The CDR3 covers 14 residues. Per the germline V gene, CDR1 is SGHTA and CDR2 is FQGNSA. The V gene lost 7 bases and the J gene lost 4 bases, with 17 bases spanning the gap. The CDR3: CASTSGGRAYEQYF. Here the CDR3 DNA reads TGTGCCAGCACCTCCGGGGGGCGCGCTTACGAGCAGTACTTC.

V usage is TRBV5-1 and J usage is TRBJ1-2; tentative D call: TRBD1 (6 bases). Germline CDR1 and CDR2: SGHRS and YFSETQ. V lost 4 bases, J lost 3 bases, and 10 bases lay in between. The CDR3 consists of 13 residues. CDR3 region: CASSRAGDYGYTF. DNA for the CDR3: TGCGCCAGCAGCAGGGCAGGGGACTATGGCTACACCTTC.

The V and J genes are TRBV9 and TRBJ2-2; TRBD2 is a possible D gene (6 bases). Germline-derived CDR1 and CDR2 are SGDLS and YYNGEE. The CDR3 covers 18 residues. Between the trimmed V and J ends, which lost 3 bases and 2 bases, there was a span of 20 bases. The CDR3 loop is CASSAGRGSGVNTGELFF. Here the CDR3 DNA reads TGTGCCAGCAGCGCGGGCCGGGGGAGCGGAGTAAACACCGGGGAGCTGTTTTTT.

This clone was picked up a small number of times. CDR3 loop: CASSSRRVSNEQFF. CDR3 nucleotides: TGTGCCAGCAGCTCCCGCAGGGTAAGCAATGAGCAGTTCTTC. The chain carries TRBV11-3 and TRBJ2-1, with D perhaps matching TRBD1 (5 bases). Germline V gene sequence: CDR1 SGHNT, CDR2 YENEEA. The CDR3 is made up of 14 amino acids. Deletions cut 4 bases from V and 6 bases from J, with 13 bases between.

This clone was observed a single time. This chain connects TRBV7-6 to TRBJ2-5, with D possibly matching TRBD2 (7 bases). Between the trimmed V and J ends, which lost 6 bases and 2 bases, there was a span of 16 bases. The germline V gene has CDR1 SGHVS and CDR2 FNYEAQ. The CDR3 has 15 residues. As DNA, the CDR3 is TGTGCCAGCAGGGGCGGGGGCAGACCGCAAGAGACCCAGTACTTC. Translating it yields CASRGGGRPQETQYF.

V and J are TRBV18 and TRBJ1-5; tentatively, D is TRBD1 (5 bases). Germline V gene lookup returns CDR1 KGHSH and CDR2 LQKENI. The ends were cut back, 6 bases at V and 6 bases at J, with 15 bases in the middle. CDR3 length equals 14 residues. Written as DNA, the CDR3 is TGTGCCAGCTCCACCGGGCAGGGAGGTCAGCCCCAGCATTTT. It yields the protein CASSTGQGGQPQHF. Combining the CDR3 with reference TRBV18 and TRBJ1-5 gives the whole variable domain NAGVMQNPRHLVRRRGQEARLRCSPMKGHSHVYWYRQLPEEGLKFMVYLQKENIIDESGMPKERFSAEFPKEGPSILRIQQVVRGDSAAYFCASSTGQGGQPQHFGDGTRLSIL.

This chain connects TRBV9 to TRBJ1-1, with a tentative D call TRBD1 (6 bases). V was cut by 3 bases and J by 12 bases, with 15 bases left in between. Germline V CDR1 and CDR2: SGDLS, YYNGEE. The CDR3 runs to 12 residues. The CDR3 is CASSGNSQGPFF. Written as DNA, the CDR3 is TGTGCCAGCAGCGGAAATTCACAGGGACCTTTCTTT.

This chain uses TRBV28 with TRBJ1-5; 10 bases are shared with TRBD1. Trimming removed 9 bases from V and 0 bases from J; junction bases left unmatched: 8. The germline V gene encodes CDR1 MDHEN and CDR2 SYDVKM. This CDR3 region has 16 residues. CDR3 DNA: TGTGCCAGTGGGGGACAGGGGCCTTATAGCAATCAGCCCCAGCATTTT. Its translation is CASGGQGPYSNQPQHF.

This sequence joins TRBV5-1 and TRBJ2-5, with unresolved D. Germline CDR1 is SGHRS and CDR2 is YFSETQ. The ends were cut back, 1 base at V and 4 bases at J, with 11 bases in the middle. The CDR3 is 14 amino acids. CDR3 bases: TGCGCCAGCAGCTTGTTCGGATTACCAGAGACCCAGTACTTC. Its protein product is CASSLFGLPETQYF.

V is TRBV29-1 and J is TRBJ2-7; tentative D call: TRBD1 (6 bases). This CDR3 region has 11 residues. CDR1 is SQVTM and CDR2 is ANQGSEA in the germline V gene. Trimming pared 7 bases from V and 0 bases from J, leaving 7 bases between. For the CDR3, the DNA is TGCAGCGGGACAGACTCCTACGAGCAGTACTTC. Translating gives CSGTDSYEQYF.

The chain uses TRBV28 and TRBJ2-3; D is ambiguous. The CDR3 runs 12 residues. The germline V gene encodes CDR1 MDHEN and CDR2 SYDVKM. V shed 5 bases and J shed 6 bases, with 9 bases lying between them. The CDR3 loop reads CASSPYLDTQYF. CDR3 coding DNA: TGTGCCAGCAGTCCCTACCTCGATACGCAGTATTTT.

The V call is TRBV6-5, the J call TRBJ2-2; TRBD1 matches 10 bases. The CDR3 is 16 residues long. The germline CDR1 and CDR2 sequences are MNHEY and SVGAGI. V was pared by 8 bases and J by 8 bases, with 14 bases of the junction left unmatched. CDR3 residues: CASRSGTGENLGELFF. The CDR3 DNA follows: TGTGCCAGCCGTTCCGGGACAGGGGAAAATTTGGGGGAGCTGTTTTTT.

This clone was detected only once. The CDR3 bases are TGTGCCAGCTCAGCGGGAGGGTCGGTAAACAATGAGCAGTTCTTC. Residues: CASSAGGSVNNEQFF. The V and J genes are TRBV18 and TRBJ2-1; 9 positions agree with TRBD2. Germline lookup yields CDR1 KGHSH and CDR2 LQKENI. Trimming took 5 bases from V and 5 from J; bases not matched to a gene: 7. CDR3 length: 15 residues.

Here the CDR3 DNA reads TGTGCCTGGAGTACAGGGGCTGGGGCCAACGTCCTGACTTTC. Translation: CAWSTGAGANVLTF. V is TRBV30 and J is TRBJ2-6; 7 bases match TRBD1. CDR3 length: 14 amino acids. With V trimmed by 2 bases and J by 2 bases, 0 bases remained unmatched. From germline, CDR1 is GTSNPN and CDR2 SVGIG (reference sequence).

V usage is TRBV5-1 and J usage is TRBJ2-7; 9 nucleotides align to TRBD1. V lost 4 bases, J lost 6 bases, and 14 bases stayed unmatched. The CDR3 sequence is 16 residues long. Germline V gives CDR1 SGHRS, CDR2 YFSETQ. CDR3 in amino acids: CASSANYPGTGSEQYF. The CDR3 DNA reads as TGCGCCAGCAGCGCCAACTATCCCGGGACAGGGAGCGAGCAGTACTTC.

The V and J genes are TRBV7-8 and TRBJ1-6; the D gene is possibly TRBD1 (6 bases). Germline V gives CDR1 SGHVS, CDR2 FQNEAQ. Trimming pared 3 bases from V and 8 bases from J, leaving 11 bases between. This CDR3 is built from 14 residues. The CDR3 sequence: CASSFGGRDSPLHF. The CDR3 nucleotides read TGTGCCAGCAGCTTTGGGGGCAGGGATTCACCCCTCCACTTT. The whole variable domain, filled in from reference TRBV7-8 and TRBJ1-6, reads GAGVSQSPRYKVAKRGQDVALRCDPISGHVSLFWYQQALGQGPEFLTYFQNEAQLDKSGLPSDRFFAERPEGSVSTLKIQRTQQEDSAVYLCASSFGGRDSPLHFGNGTRLTVT.

The chain recombines TRBV6-1 with TRBJ1-6, with a weak D call TRBD1 (6 bases). V was pared by 2 bases and J by 3 bases, with 11 bases between. There are 16 residues in the CDR3. Germline V CDR1 and CDR2: MNHNS, SASEGT. CDR3 in DNA: TGTGCCAGCAGTGAAAGGGGGGTTAGCTATAATTCACCCCTCCACTTT. It translates to CASSERGVSYNSPLHF.

V gene TRBV18 combines with J gene TRBJ1-2; D may be TRBD1 (6 bases). V gave up 3 bases and J gave up 6 bases, with 17 bases separating them. CDR1 and CDR2 from the germline V gene are KGHSH and LQKENI. The CDR3 has 15 amino acids. The CDR3 nucleotides are TGTGCCAGCTCACCCCTGTCAGGGGCGGGAGATGGCTACACCTTC. This encodes CASSPLSGAGDGYTF.

V and J are TRBV27 and TRBJ2-6; weak D call: TRBD1 (6 bases). The germline CDR1 and CDR2 sequences are MNHEY and SMNVEV (reference sequence). V was cut by 5 bases and J by 2 bases, with 16 bases left in between. The CDR3 consists of 17 residues. The CDR3 bases are TGTGCCAGCAGTCAGATACAGGGTCGGGCTGGGGCCAACGTCCTGACTTTC. This encodes CASSQIQGRAGANVLTF.

The V call is TRBV11-2, the J call TRBJ2-5; D perhaps matches TRBD2 (6 bases). This CDR3 is 14 amino acids long. The ends were cut back, 2 bases at V and 2 bases at J, with 9 bases in the middle. Germline lookup yields CDR1 SGHAT and CDR2 FQNNGV. CDR3 sequence: CASSLWGVQETQYF. The DNA for the CDR3 is TGTGCCAGCAGCTTATGGGGGGTGCAAGAGACCCAGTACTTC.

This chain joins TRBV29-1 and TRBJ2-1; tentative D call: TRBD1 (5 bases). Germline CDR1 reads SQVTM; CDR2 reads ANQGSEA. CDR3 length: 13 amino acids. Trimming cost V 0 bases and J 7 bases, with 10 bases left between them. The CDR3 is CSVEDHRRNEQFF. The CDR3 nucleotides read TGCAGCGTTGAAGATCACAGGCGGAATGAGCAGTTCTTC.

The chain carries TRBV6-1 and TRBJ1-4; TRBD1 is a possible D gene (6 bases). V was cut by 6 bases and J by 8 bases, with 16 bases left in between. This CDR3 has 14 residues. Germline-derived CDR1 and CDR2 are MNHNS and SASEGT. The CDR3 coding sequence is TGTGCCAGCAGGCAAAAAGGGGGAGTAGAAAAACTGTTTTTT. This codes for CASRQKGGVEKLFF.

The gene calls are TRBV18 and TRBJ2-3; no firm D call. V lost 9 bases and J 6 bases, leaving 19 bases between the germline ends. Germline CDR1 KGHSH, CDR2 LQKENI. The CDR3 is 14 residues long. CDR3 nucleotides: TGTGCCAGTCAGCCAACGCAGGCCCCCGATACGCAGTATTTT. It codes for CASQPTQAPDTQYF. The complete variable domain, with remaining parts taken from reference TRBV18 and TRBJ2-3, reads NAGVMQNPRHLVRRRGQEARLRCSPMKGHSHVYWYRQLPEEGLKFMVYLQKENIIDESGMPKERFSAEFPKEGPSILRIQQVVRGDSAAYFCASQPTQAPDTQYFGPGTRLTVL.

This chain uses TRBV6-5 with TRBJ2-1, with 10 bases matching TRBD2. The CDR3 totals 15 residues. The germline V gene encodes CDR1 MNHEY and CDR2 SVGAGI. Germline trimming cut 6 bases from V and 2 bases from J; bases unmatched to any gene: 4. CDR3 nucleotides: TGTGCCAGCAGATCCCTAGCGGGAGCCTACAATGAGCAGTTCTTC. The encoded protein is CASRSLAGAYNEQFF.

The chain has TRBV27 and TRBJ1-6, with D perhaps TRBD1 (6 bases). This CDR3 contains 17 residues. The V end was cut by 5 bases, the J end by 0 bases, with 14 bases between. Germline CDR1 is MNHEY and CDR2 is SMNVEV (reference sequence). The CDR3 region is CASSRRQESSYNSPLHF. CDR3 bases: TGTGCCAGCAGTCGGAGACAGGAGAGCTCCTATAATTCACCCCTCCACTTT.